Shown below are 30 T cell receptor beta chains from a single sample sequenced in a study of human T cells and chemical hapten exposure. The time point: patch test 2, 6 weeks after DPC sensitization. The treatment denotes: therapeutic diphenylcyclopropenone sensitization with weekly scalp DPC. Each CDR3 protein gets one entry after TCRdb re-called the RACE reads with MiXCR. The sample has tens of thousands of distinct CDR3 sequences, 11% seen once. The sequences come from whole blood, collected in connection with sensitization to the hapten diphenylcyclopropenone (DPC). Receptors originate from a man in his forties or fifties with alopecia areata. Some clones in this sample may be carry-over from other donors' samples.

J is TRBJ1-1 and V is TRBV7-2, with 7 bases aligning to TRBD1. The CDR3 runs to 15 residues. The germline V gene encodes CDR1 SGHTA and CDR2 FQGNSA. V was pared by 5 bases and J by 11 bases, with 17 bases of the junction left unmatched. In DNA, the CDR3 is TGTGCCAGCAGCCGACGCGAAACAGGGGTGGCGGAGGCTTTCTTT. Its translation: CASSRRETGVAEAFF.

The CDR3 sequence: CASSLAVRTSGILGYEQYV. Here the CDR3 DNA reads TGTGCCAGCAGCTTGGCCGTGCGGACTAGCGGGATTCTAGGGTACGAGCAGTACGTC. V gene TRBV5-6 combines with J gene TRBJ2-7; 12 bases line up with TRBD2. The trim removed 0 bases at V and 4 bases at J, leaving 14 bases unmatched. CDR3 size: 19 residues. CDR1 and CDR2 (germline): SGHDT, YYEEEE.

This clonotype has more than one count but fewer than ten. The rearrangement uses TRBV13 and TRBJ1-1; D unresolved. This CDR3 spans 13 amino acids. V lost 2 bases to trimming and J lost 1 base, with 5 bases between them. The V gene's germline CDR1 is PRHDT and CDR2 FYEKMQ (reference sequence). CDR3 sequence: CASSLRSNTEAFF. As DNA, the CDR3 is TGTGCCAGCAGCTTAAGGTCGAACACTGAAGCTTTCTTT.

This clonotype appeared once. This chain uses TRBV7-9 with TRBJ2-7, with a tentative D call TRBD2 (5 bases). Germline CDR1 is SEHNR and CDR2 is FQNEAQ (reference sequence). V gave up 1 base and J gave up 6 bases, with 13 bases separating them. The CDR3 loop spans 14 amino acids. CDR3 residues: CASSLGGSLGEQYF. The CDR3 DNA is TGTGCCAGCAGCTTAGGAGGGAGTCTGGGCGAGCAGTACTTC.

This sequence joins TRBV24-1 and TRBJ2-1; D unresolved. Trimming pared 1 base from V and 8 bases from J, leaving 8 bases between. Per germline, CDR1 KGHDR and CDR2 SFDVKD. The length of the CDR3 is 13 residues. The chain's CDR3 is CATSDFLADEQFF. Written as DNA, the CDR3 is TGTGCCACCAGTGATTTTCTTGCAGATGAGCAGTTCTTC.

The rearrangement links TRBV7-2 to TRBJ2-7; the D is unclear. Germline V gene sequence: CDR1 SGHTA, CDR2 FQGNSA. The length of the CDR3 is 14 residues. The V end lost 5 bases, the J end lost 0 bases, and 11 bases lay between the germline ends. DNA of the CDR3: TGTGCCAGCAGCCCCCGCGCAAGCTCCTACGAGCAGTACTTC. It is translated as CASSPRASSYEQYF.

This clonotype was seen a handful of times. V is TRBV28 and J is TRBJ2-5; 8 bases align to TRBD1. Germline trimming cut 2 bases from V and 7 bases from J; bases unmatched to any gene: 3. The CDR3 sequence is 13 residues long. Germline CDR1 reads MDHEN; CDR2 reads SYDVKM. CDR3 residues: CASSLSDRGTQYF. CDR3 nucleotides: TGTGCCAGCAGTTTAAGCGACAGGGGGACCCAGTACTTC.

This clonotype was detected only a few times. The chain couples TRBV29-1 to TRBJ1-1, with 7 bases that match TRBD1. The CDR3 loop spans 13 amino acids. The germline V gene has CDR1 SQVTM and CDR2 ANQGSEA. V trimming: 5 bases; J trimming: 10 bases; junction bases outside the gene matches: 13. DNA of the CDR3: TGCAGCGTTTATGTGCAGGGGGGAAGGACAGCTTTCTTT. Residues: CSVYVQGGRTAFF.

This clonotype was detected only a few times. The J gene is TRBJ2-7, the V gene TRBV7-6; 7 bases match TRBD1. Looked up from germline, CDR1 is SGHVS and CDR2 is FNYEAQ. V lost 4 bases to trimming and J lost 2 bases; unmatched junction nucleotides: 14. The CDR3 is made up of 17 amino acids. CDR3 protein: CASSSTSGTVPAYEQYF. The CDR3 nucleotides are TGTGCCAGCAGCTCCACGTCGGGGACAGTACCAGCCTACGAGCAGTACTTC. Combining the CDR3 with reference TRBV7-6 and TRBJ2-7 gives the whole variable domain GAGVSQSPRYKVTKRGQDVALRCDPISGHVSLYWYRQALGQGPEFLTYFNYEAQQDKSGLPNDRFSAERPEGSISTLTIQRTEQRDSAMYRCASSSTSGTVPAYEQYFGPGTRLTVT.

This clonotype was observed a few times. This chain links TRBV24-1 with TRBJ2-3, with D maybe TRBD1 (6 bases). The CDR3 is made up of 15 amino acids. Trimming removed 2 bases at V and 8 bases at J, with 16 bases between. CDR1 KGHDR and CDR2 SFDVKD come from the germline V gene. The CDR3 DNA sequence: TGTGCCACCAGTGATTGGAACAGGGAAATAGGTACGCAGTATTTT. It is translated as CATSDWNREIGTQYF.

The chain employs TRBV15 and TRBJ2-4, with 11 bases identical to TRBD2. V dropped 3 bases and J dropped 5; count of bases not matched to a gene: 0. CDR3 size: 14 residues. The germline CDR1 and CDR2 sequences are LNHNV and YYDKDF (reference sequence). This CDR3 reads CATSRGLAENIQYF. CDR3 nucleotide sequence: TGTGCCACCAGCAGGGGACTAGCGGAAAACATTCAGTACTTC.

This clonotype occurred many times. The chain links TRBV12-3 or TRBV12-4 to TRBJ1-6, with a weak D call TRBD1 (6 bases). The CDR3 runs to 14 residues. With 3 bases removed from V and 6 bases from J, the gap between germline ends came to 9 bases. The CDR3: CASSFRQVNSPLHF. The DNA for the CDR3 is TGTGCCAGCAGTTTTCGACAGGTTAATTCACCCCTCCACTTT.

There are a few counts of this clonotype. The chain is built from TRBV7-8 and TRBJ2-3; D unresolved. V was cut by 4 bases and J by 3 bases, with 17 bases left in between. This CDR3 contains 16 residues. The germline V gene encodes CDR1 SGHVS and CDR2 FQNEAQ. CDR3 in DNA: TGTGCCAGCAGCTCCTCGAGAGTAGAACTAACAGATACGCAGTATTTT. This gives the protein CASSSSRVELTDTQYF.

This clonotype was counted between two and nine times. J is TRBJ2-1 and V is TRBV5-4; 7 bases agree with TRBD2. Germline V gene data show CDR1 as SGHNT and CDR2 as YYREEE (reference sequence). J gave up 9 bases and V 4 bases, and 16 bases lay outside the gene matches. The CDR3 totals 16 residues. CDR3 in DNA: TGTGCCAGCAGCCCCCCGTTTTTGGCGGGAGCGGGTGAGCAGTTCTTC. It codes for CASSPPFLAGAGEQFF.

This clonotype was seen more than once but under ten times. V is TRBV6-5 and J is TRBJ1-6; 7 bases line up with TRBD1. Germline V CDR1 and CDR2: MNHEY, SVGAGI. This CDR3 contains 17 residues. Germline trimming cut 8 bases from V and 8 bases from J; bases unmatched to any gene: 18. The CDR3 loop reads CASHTGTTRDSYSPLHF. CDR3 nucleotides: TGTGCCAGCCACACGGGTACGACCCGGGACAGCTATTCACCCCTCCACTTT.

This chain connects TRBV7-9 to TRBJ2-4; possibly TRBD1 or TRBD2 for D (5 bases each). Germline values: CDR1 SEHNR, CDR2 FQNEAQ (reference sequence). This CDR3 has 17 residues. Trimming cost V 5 bases and J 5 bases, with 22 bases left between them. The CDR3 DNA reads TGTGCCAGCAGCAAAGGGCTGGGGCGAGGGATGCAAAACATTCAGTACTTC. Translated, it gives CASSKGLGRGMQNIQYF. The whole variable domain, filled in from reference TRBV7-9 and TRBJ2-4, reads DTGVSQNPRHKITKRGQNVTFRCDPISEHNRLYWYRQTLGQGPEFLTYFQNEAQLEKSRLLSDRFSAERPKGSFSTLEIQRTEQGDSAMYLCASSKGLGRGMQNIQYFGAGTRLSVL.

This chain links TRBV19 with TRBJ2-2, with unresolved D. V gave up 3 bases and J gave up 1 base, with 9 bases separating them. This CDR3 contains 15 residues. Germline CDR1 and CDR2: LNHDA and SQIVND (reference sequence). CDR3 sequence reads: CASSISVLNTGELFF. The DNA of the CDR3 is TGTGCCAGTAGTATTTCGGTTCTGAACACCGGGGAGCTGTTTTTT.

This clonotype was seen once. The chain uses TRBV7-9 and TRBJ2-3; the match to TRBD2 covers 10 bases. V trimming: 1 base; J trimming: 2 bases; junction bases outside the gene matches: 9. The CDR3 has 18 amino acids. Germline V gene data show CDR1 as SEHNR and CDR2 as FQNEAQ (reference sequence). CDR3 region: CASSLVAGLAENTDTQYF. In DNA form, the CDR3 reads TGTGCCAGCAGCTTAGTTGCCGGACTAGCGGAAAACACAGATACGCAGTATTTT.

This clonotype was recorded many times. The rearrangement uses TRBV25-1 and TRBJ1-6; TRBD1 is a possible D gene (5 bases). V dropped 0 bases and J dropped 7 bases, with 19 bases sitting between them. Germline V gene sequence: CDR1 MGHDK, CDR2 SYGVNS. There are 18 residues in the CDR3. CDR3 nucleotide sequence: TGTGCCAGCAGTGAATATGGTGACAGTGACAGTAGGAATTCACCCCTCCACTTT. It specifies CASSEYGDSDSRNSPLHF.

This clonotype showed up many times. The CDR3 sequence is CASSLWVDNSPLHF. The DNA of the CDR3 is TGTGCCAGCAGTTTGTGGGTAGACAATTCACCCCTCCACTTT. The chain recombines TRBV28 with TRBJ1-6; D unclear. Trimming shortened V by 3 bases and J by 7 bases, and 10 bases separated the two germline ends. The V gene's germline CDR1 is MDHEN and CDR2 SYDVKM. The CDR3 is made up of 14 amino acids.

The chain joins TRBV2 to TRBJ2-3, with 9 bases lining up with TRBD2. Trimming at V came to 5 bases and at J to 0 bases, leaving 3 bases not matched to a gene. The length of the CDR3 is 15 residues. In germline, CDR1 is SNHLY, CDR2 FYNNEI. CDR3 nucleotide sequence: TGTGCCAGCAGTAGGACTAGCGCGAGCACAGATACGCAGTATTTT. The encoded protein is CASSRTSASTDTQYF. The full variable domain, its missing parts supplied by reference TRBV2 and TRBJ2-3, is EPEVTQTPSHQVTQMGQEVILRCVPISNHLYFYWYRQILGQKVEFLVSFYNNEISEKSEIFDDQFSVERPDGSNFTLKIRSTKLEDSAMYFCASSRTSASTDTQYFGPGTRLTVL.

J is TRBJ2-3 and V is TRBV7-9; D possibly corresponds to TRBD1 (6 bases). Trimming took 4 bases from V and 0 from J, leaving 14 bases between them. This CDR3 contains 16 residues. Germline lookup yields CDR1 SEHNR and CDR2 FQNEAQ (reference sequence). CDR3 protein: CASSSWTDSSTDTQYF. CDR3 in DNA: TGTGCCAGCAGCTCCTGGACAGATTCTAGCACAGATACGCAGTATTTT.

This sequence joins TRBV5-8 and TRBJ1-4; tentatively, D is TRBD1 (6 bases). Between the trimmed V and J ends, which lost 2 bases and 7 bases, there was a span of 12 bases. The CDR3 has 14 amino acids. Germline V gives CDR1 SGHTS, CDR2 YDEGEE. The CDR3 DNA reads TGTGCCAGCAGCTTCGGGGGCCGGACTGAAAAACTGTTTTTT. It yields the protein CASSFGGRTEKLFF. The full variable domain, in which reference TRBV5-8 and TRBJ1-4 provide the parts outside the CDR3, is EAGVTQSPTHLIKTRGQQATLRCSPISGHTSVYWYQQALGLGLQFLLWYDEGEERNRGNFPPRFSGRQFPNYSSELNVNALELEDSALYLCASSFGGRTEKLFFGSGTQLSVL.

This clonotype has only a few counts. The rearrangement links TRBV7-9 to TRBJ2-7; D not certain. V lost 1 base and J lost 3, with 10 bases in between. In germline, CDR1 is SEHNR, CDR2 FQNEAQ (reference sequence). The CDR3 spans 14 residues. DNA for the CDR3: TGTGCCAGCAGCTTAGACCAGGTTATCTACGAGCAGTACTTC. It yields the protein CASSLDQVIYEQYF.

This clonotype was recorded a few times. The chain joins TRBV12-3 or TRBV12-4 to TRBJ2-7; D is unclear. This CDR3 region has 14 residues. With 1 base removed from V and 2 bases from J, the gap between germline ends came to 9 bases. CDR3 sequence (DNA): TGTGCCAGCAGTTTAGGTGCAGGTGCCTACGAGCAGTACGTC. It translates to CASSLGAGAYEQYV.

The genes are TRBV14 and TRBJ2-2, with TRBD2 identical over 11 bases. Germline lookup yields CDR1 SGHDN and CDR2 FVKESK. The length of the CDR3 is 19 residues. Trimming removed 0 bases from V and 6 bases from J; junction bases left unmatched: 12. The CDR3 coding sequence is TGTGCCAGCAGCCAAGACTTCAGACTAGCGGGAACCCGCGCCGGGGAGCTGTTTTTT. Protein sequence: CASSQDFRLAGTRAGELFF.

The chain has TRBV28 and TRBJ1-5; D is unresolved. The germline V and J ends were trimmed by 8 bases and 3 bases, with 8 bases remaining between them. The CDR3 loop spans 12 amino acids. Germline V gene lookup returns CDR1 MDHEN and CDR2 SYDVKM. CDR3 DNA: TGTGCCAGCGGACCACACAATCAGCCCCAGCATTTT. Protein: CASGPHNQPQHF. Together with reference TRBV28 and TRBJ1-5, the CDR3 gives the full variable domain: DVKVTQSSRYLVKRTGEKVFLECVQDMDHENMFWYRQDPGLGLRLIYFSYDVKMKEKGDIPEGYSVSREKKERFSLILESASTNQTSMYLCASGPHNQPQHFGDGTRLSIL.

This sequence joins TRBV27 and TRBJ1-1; a weak D match, TRBD1 (5 bases). This CDR3 spans 14 amino acids. With 0 bases removed from V and 4 bases from J, the gap between germline ends came to 9 bases. The V gene's germline CDR1 is MNHEY and CDR2 SMNVEV (reference sequence). The CDR3 DNA reads TGTGCCAGCAGTTTATCGATCCAGGGCACTGAAGCTTTCTTT. It yields the protein CASSLSIQGTEAFF.

V is TRBV11-2 and J is TRBJ1-1; possible D gene TRBD1, 6 bases. Germline V lookup: CDR1 SGHAT, CDR2 FQNNGV. This CDR3 comprises 15 residues. The ends were cut back, 5 bases at V and 1 base at J, with 14 bases in the middle. DNA of the CDR3: TGTGCCAGCAGCGTTGGGACACGGGGGAACACTGAAGCTTTCTTT. Encoded protein: CASSVGTRGNTEAFF.

This clonotype was counted a few times. The rearrangement joins TRBV18 to TRBJ1-4, with 7 bases fitting TRBD1. CDR1 is KGHSH and CDR2 is LQKENI in the germline V gene. J was trimmed by 3 bases and V by 6 bases; bases with no gene match: 13. This CDR3 has 17 residues. The CDR3 DNA follows: TGTGCCAGCTCCCCGACAGGACAGGCTTCGGCTAATGAAAAACTGTTTTTT. It is translated as CASSPTGQASANEKLFF. The full variable domain, its missing parts supplied by reference TRBV18 and TRBJ1-4, is NAGVMQNPRHLVRRRGQEARLRCSPMKGHSHVYWYRQLPEEGLKFMVYLQKENIIDESGMPKERFSAEFPKEGPSILRIQQVVRGDSAAYFCASSPTGQASANEKLFFGSGTQLSVL.